This T cell receptor (beta chain) was retrieved from a study of T cells expressing NK-cell markers (dated by TCRdb to about 2020). Regarding the research as a whole: In sorted CD3+CD56+NKG2C+, CD3+CD56+NKG2C- and CD3+CD56-NKG2C+ T-cell subsets from about eight donors, TCR beta-chain repertoires were profiled. Libraries were sequenced as 2 x 150 bp reads on Illumina HiSeq 2000/2500, MiSeq or NextSeq. Among the eight sequenced donors, seven were HCMV-seropositive and one was HCMV-seronegative. The study sequenced eight donors, all healthy volunteers chosen at random: three men and five women. General conclusions and limits of the study: In more than 5 donors, the dominant CD3+CD56+NKG2C+ clonotypes ranked among the top 10 CD8+ clonotypes, making up roughly 1.0-7.0% of CD8+ T cells. Those dominant clonotypes were again the most abundant among CD3+CD56-NKG2C+ cells in four donors, at roughly 25-60.1%. It remained unclear whether the expanded NKG2C-expressing T cell clones were specific for HCMV antigens.

Turning to this clonotype: Its specific antigen is unknown.

The CDR3 starts with the cysteine, ends with the phenylalanine, and has 15 residues. There is no recorded DNA. From a lookup of the germline V gene, CDR1 and CDR2 are LGHNA and YNFKEQ. HCMV-specific IgG was detected in serum with a commercial ELISA kit to determine HCMV serostatus. Ficoll density gradient centrifugation was used to isolate peripheral blood mononuclear cells from blood. Sequencing was performed on an Illumina HiSeq 2000. TCR beta cDNA libraries were made by 5'RACE template switching that added a universal primer site and unique molecular identifiers. cDNA synthesis was primed from the TCR beta constant segment, followed by two successive PCR amplification steps. Concerning the study's data processing: MIGEC was used to demultiplex reads and group reads by UMI, and MiTCR was used to assemble and quantify clonotypes. To remove erroneous sequences, TCR cDNA sequences were retained only when supported by two or more reads. The tcR package was used for downstream repertoire analysis, and clonotypes were matched across fractions by CDR3 nucleotide sequence plus V segment. VDJmatch was used to annotate antigen specificity against VDJdb, with one amino acid substitution in CDR3 allowed. Reprocessed by TCRdb, the reads give a single entry per CDR3 protein sequence, without DNA. The V and J calls shown here were made by TCRdb, not taken from the authors' results. This sample's table has entries for fewer than 300,000 distinct CDR3 sequences. About 4% of the sample rests with the top ten.

Sequencing used blood T cells: a sorted CD56 or NKG2C T cell subset, CD4+ or CD8+ T cells, or bulk PBMC T cells (not recorded which). This sequence originates from a woman aged 18 to 75 in good health. The chain is made from TRBV4-2 and TRBJ1-2. The CDR3 in this case is CASSQDPRANYGYTF.